This is a list of T cell receptor beta chains from one sample in a study of T cell responses to AZD1222 COVID-19 vaccine. Profiling relied on immunoSEQ multiplex PCR, and the TCRdb table lists in-frame clones only, not all of them. This table has 100,000 or so clones, roughly 90% appearing once. Sequenced material: peripheral blood, taken on day 0 of AZD1222 vaccination. The source is an adult in good health. Each CDR3 is given with its conserved first and last residue. The D gene is left open where the match is weak. Clone size is given for some rows only: seen once, a few or many times, or a class if the clone is expanded.

D | size | J | V | CDR3 | DNA
TRBD1 | once | TRBJ2-1 | TRBV27 | CASSLKDRGLNEQFF | TGTGCCAGCAGTTTAAAGGACAGGGGGCTAAATGAGCAGTTCTTC
TRBD2 | - | TRBJ2-3 | TRBV5-4 | CASSLSSGRFTDTQYF | TGTGCCAGCAGCTTGTCCAGCGGGAGGTTCACAGATACGCAGTATTTT
TRBD2 | - | TRBJ2-2 | TRBV5-4 | CASSPKAWTSTGELFF | TGTGCCAGCAGCCCGAAAGCTTGGACTAGCACCGGGGAGCTGTTTTTT
- | - | TRBJ1-1 | TRBV6-5 | CASSSSVNTEAFF | TGTGCCAGCAGTTCTAGCGTGAACACTGAAGCTTTCTTT
TRBD1 | - | TRBJ1-2 | TRBV4-1 | CASGGGLTGDGYTF | TGCGCCAGCGGGGGGGGTCTGACAGGGGATGGCTACACCTTC
- | - | TRBJ2-2 | TRBV28 | CASSLLGGATGELFF | TGTGCCAGCAGCCTTCTGGGGGGGGCGACCGGGGAGCTGTTTTTT
- | - | TRBJ2-1 | TRBV10-1 | CASSEDPGRSEQFF | TGCGCCAGCAGTGAGGATCCGGGACGAAGTGAGCAGTTCTTC
- | once | TRBJ1-1 | TRBV7-9 | CASSRGVNTEAFF | TGTGCCAGCAGCCGAGGAGTGAACACTGAAGCTTTCTTT
- | - | TRBJ1-2 | TRBV28 | CASGMGAGYTF | TGTGCCAGCGGAATGGGAGCTGGCTACACCTTC
TRBD1 | - | TRBJ1-2 | TRBV29-1 | CSVGTGNNYGYTF | TGCAGCGTTGGGACAGGGAATAACTATGGCTACACCTTC
- | - | TRBJ2-5 | TRBV5-1 | CASSSLTGSGQETQYF | TGCGCCAGCAGCTCTCTAACGGGATCGGGCCAAGAGACCCAGTACTTC
- | - | TRBJ2-1 | TRBV18 | CASSPSPEADSTEQFF | TGTGCCAGCTCACCTTCCCCAGAGGCGGATTCTACTGAGCAGTTCTTC
TRBD1 | - | TRBJ2-5 | TRBV20-1 | CSARTGLTQYF | TGCAGTGCTAGGACAGGGTTGACCCAGTACTTC
- | - | TRBJ1-1 | TRBV19 | CASSTKFGTPASTEAFF | TGTGCCAGTAGTACAAAGTTCGGGACGCCTGCGAGCACTGAAGCTTTCTTT
- | few | TRBJ1-1 | TRBV5-1 | CASSLRGPNTEAFF | TGCGCCAGCAGCTTACGGGGGCCGAACACTGAAGCTTTCTTT
TRBD2 | - | TRBJ2-3 | TRBV7-3 | CASSTGLAADTQYF | TGTGCCAGCAGTACGGGACTAGCGGCAGATACGCAGTATTTT
- | - | TRBJ2-1 | TRBV5-4 | CASSLDAVGSEQFF | TGTGCCAGCAGCTTGGACGCAGTGGGTAGTGAGCAGTTCTTC
- | - | TRBJ2-3 | TRBV7-2 | CASSPPPPSLRPNTQYF | TGTGCCAGCAGCCCGCCCCCACCCTCCCTAAGACCAAATACGCAGTATTTT
- | - | TRBJ1-2 | TRBV9 | CASSVYNRFSYGYTF | TGTGCCAGCAGCGTATATAACAGGTTTTCCTATGGCTACACCTTC
- | - | TRBJ2-3 | TRBV10-3 | CAIRDRTLDTQYF | TGTGCCATCAGAGACAGAACCCTCGATACGCAGTATTTT
- | - | TRBJ1-1 | TRBV4-1 | CASSQEEGRTEAFF | TGCGCCAGCAGCCAAGAAGAGGGGAGGACTGAAGCTTTCTTT